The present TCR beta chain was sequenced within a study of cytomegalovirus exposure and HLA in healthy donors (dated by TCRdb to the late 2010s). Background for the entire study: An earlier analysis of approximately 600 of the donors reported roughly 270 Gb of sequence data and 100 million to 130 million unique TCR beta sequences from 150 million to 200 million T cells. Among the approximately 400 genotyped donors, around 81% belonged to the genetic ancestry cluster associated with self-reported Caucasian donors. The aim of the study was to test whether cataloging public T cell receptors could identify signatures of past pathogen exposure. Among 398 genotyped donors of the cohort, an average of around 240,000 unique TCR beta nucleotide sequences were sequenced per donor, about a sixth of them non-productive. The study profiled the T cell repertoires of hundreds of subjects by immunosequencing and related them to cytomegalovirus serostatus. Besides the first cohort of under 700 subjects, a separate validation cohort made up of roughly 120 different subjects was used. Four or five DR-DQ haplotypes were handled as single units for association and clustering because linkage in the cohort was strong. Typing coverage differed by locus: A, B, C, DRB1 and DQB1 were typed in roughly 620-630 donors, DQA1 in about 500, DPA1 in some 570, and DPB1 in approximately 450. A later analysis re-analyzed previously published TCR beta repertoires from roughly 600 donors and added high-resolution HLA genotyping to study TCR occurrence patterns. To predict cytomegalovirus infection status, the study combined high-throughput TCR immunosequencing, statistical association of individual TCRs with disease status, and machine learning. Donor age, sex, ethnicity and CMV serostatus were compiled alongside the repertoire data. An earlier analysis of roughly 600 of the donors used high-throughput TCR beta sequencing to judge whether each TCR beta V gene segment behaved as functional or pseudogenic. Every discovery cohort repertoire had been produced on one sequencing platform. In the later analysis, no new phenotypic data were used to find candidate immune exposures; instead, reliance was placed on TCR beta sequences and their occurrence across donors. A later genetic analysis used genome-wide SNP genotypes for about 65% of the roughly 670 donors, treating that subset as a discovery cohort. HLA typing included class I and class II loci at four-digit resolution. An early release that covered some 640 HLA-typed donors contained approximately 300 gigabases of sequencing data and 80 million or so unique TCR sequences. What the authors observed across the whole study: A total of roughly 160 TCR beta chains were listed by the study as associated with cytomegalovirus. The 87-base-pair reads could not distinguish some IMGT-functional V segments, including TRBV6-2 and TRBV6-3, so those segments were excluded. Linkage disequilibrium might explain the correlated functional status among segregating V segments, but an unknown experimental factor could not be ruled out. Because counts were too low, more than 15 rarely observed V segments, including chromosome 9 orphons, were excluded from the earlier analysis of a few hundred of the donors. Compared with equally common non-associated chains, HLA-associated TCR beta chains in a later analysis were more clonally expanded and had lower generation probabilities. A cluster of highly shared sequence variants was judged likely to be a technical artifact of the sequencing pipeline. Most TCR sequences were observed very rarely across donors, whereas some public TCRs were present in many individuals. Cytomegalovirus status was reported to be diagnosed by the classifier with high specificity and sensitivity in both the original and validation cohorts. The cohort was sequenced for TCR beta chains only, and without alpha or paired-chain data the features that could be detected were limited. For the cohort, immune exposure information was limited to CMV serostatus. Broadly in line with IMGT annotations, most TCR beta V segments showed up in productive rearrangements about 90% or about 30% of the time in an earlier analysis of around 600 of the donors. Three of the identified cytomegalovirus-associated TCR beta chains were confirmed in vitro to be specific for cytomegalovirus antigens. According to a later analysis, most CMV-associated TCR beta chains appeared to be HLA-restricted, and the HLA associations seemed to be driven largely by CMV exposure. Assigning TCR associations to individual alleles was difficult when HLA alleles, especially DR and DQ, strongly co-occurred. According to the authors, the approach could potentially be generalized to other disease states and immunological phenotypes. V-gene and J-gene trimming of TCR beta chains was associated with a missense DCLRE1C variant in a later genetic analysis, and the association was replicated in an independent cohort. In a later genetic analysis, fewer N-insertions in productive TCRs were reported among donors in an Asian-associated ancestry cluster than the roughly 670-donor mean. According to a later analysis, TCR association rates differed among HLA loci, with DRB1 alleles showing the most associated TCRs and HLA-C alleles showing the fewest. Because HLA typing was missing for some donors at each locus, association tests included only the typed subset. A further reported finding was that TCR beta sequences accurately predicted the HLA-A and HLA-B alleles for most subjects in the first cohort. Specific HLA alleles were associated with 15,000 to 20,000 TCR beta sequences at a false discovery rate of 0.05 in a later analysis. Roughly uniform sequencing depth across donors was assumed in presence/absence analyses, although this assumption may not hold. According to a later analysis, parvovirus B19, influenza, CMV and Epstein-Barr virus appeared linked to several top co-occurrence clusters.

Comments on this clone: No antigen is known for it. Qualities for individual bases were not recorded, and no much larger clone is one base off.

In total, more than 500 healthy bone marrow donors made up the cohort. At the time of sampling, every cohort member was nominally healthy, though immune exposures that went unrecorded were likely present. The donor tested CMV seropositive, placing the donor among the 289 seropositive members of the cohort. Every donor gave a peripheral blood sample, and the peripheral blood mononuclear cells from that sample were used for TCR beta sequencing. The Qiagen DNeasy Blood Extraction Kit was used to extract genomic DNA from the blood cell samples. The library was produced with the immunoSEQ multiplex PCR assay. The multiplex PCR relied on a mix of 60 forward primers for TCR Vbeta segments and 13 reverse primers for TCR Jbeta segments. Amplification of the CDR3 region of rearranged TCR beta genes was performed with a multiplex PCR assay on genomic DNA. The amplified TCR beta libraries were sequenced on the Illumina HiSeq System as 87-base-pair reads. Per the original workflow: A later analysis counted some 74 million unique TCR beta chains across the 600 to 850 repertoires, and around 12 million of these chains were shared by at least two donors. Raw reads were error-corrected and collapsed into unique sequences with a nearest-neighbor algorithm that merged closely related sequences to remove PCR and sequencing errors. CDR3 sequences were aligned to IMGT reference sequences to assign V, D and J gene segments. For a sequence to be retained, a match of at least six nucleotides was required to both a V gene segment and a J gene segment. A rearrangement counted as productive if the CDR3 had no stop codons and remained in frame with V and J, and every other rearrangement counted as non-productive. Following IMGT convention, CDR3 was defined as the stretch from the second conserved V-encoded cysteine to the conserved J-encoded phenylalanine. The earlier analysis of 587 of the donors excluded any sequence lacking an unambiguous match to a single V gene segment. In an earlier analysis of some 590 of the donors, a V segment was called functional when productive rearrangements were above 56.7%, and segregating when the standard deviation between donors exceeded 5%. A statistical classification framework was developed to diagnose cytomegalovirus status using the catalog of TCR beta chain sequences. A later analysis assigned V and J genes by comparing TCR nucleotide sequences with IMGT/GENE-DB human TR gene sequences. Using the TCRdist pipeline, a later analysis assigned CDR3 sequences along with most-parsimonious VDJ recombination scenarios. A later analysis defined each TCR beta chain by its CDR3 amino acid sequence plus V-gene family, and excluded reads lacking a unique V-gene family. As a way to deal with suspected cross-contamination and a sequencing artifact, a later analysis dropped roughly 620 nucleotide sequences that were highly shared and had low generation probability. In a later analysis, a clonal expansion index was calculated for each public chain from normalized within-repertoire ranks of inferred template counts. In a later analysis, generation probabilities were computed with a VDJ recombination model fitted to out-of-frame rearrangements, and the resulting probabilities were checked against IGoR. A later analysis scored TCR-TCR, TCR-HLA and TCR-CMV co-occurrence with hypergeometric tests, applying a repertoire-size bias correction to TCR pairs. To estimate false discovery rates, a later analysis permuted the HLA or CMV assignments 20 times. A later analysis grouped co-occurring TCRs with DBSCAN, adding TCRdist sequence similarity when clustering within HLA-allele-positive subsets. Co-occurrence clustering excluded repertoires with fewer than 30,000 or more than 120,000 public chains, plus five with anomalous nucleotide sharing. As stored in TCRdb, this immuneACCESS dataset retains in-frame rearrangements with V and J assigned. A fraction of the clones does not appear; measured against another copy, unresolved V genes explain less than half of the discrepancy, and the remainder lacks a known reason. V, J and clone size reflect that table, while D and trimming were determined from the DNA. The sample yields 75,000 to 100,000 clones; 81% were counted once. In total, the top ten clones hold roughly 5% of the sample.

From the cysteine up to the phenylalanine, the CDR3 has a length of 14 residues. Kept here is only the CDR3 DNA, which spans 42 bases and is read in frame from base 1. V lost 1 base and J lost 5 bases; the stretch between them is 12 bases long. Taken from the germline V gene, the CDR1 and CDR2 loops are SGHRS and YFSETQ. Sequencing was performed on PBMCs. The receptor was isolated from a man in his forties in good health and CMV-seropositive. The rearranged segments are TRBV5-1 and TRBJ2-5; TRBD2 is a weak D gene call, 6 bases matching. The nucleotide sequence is TGCGCCAGCAGCTTGCTCGGGGCGGGGGAGACCCAGTACTTC. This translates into CASSLLGAGETQYF.